The 3 T cell receptor beta chains presented below share a single source sample, sequenced in a study of blood T cells in healthy people across ages. For the second PCR, which ran for about 7 to 12 cycles, a sample-barcoded 5' primer and a J-beta primer mix were used. MiXCR was run by TCRdb on the 5' RACE reads, yielding one entry per CDR3 protein. The profile shows about 700,000 distinct CDR3 sequences, roughly 30% of them singletons. The material sequenced was blood. All receptors come from a woman aged 80 or over in good health.

The sample holds a few counts of this clonotype. A single base separates this from a much larger clone, so it may be a read error. This chain connects TRBV12-3 or TRBV12-4 to TRBJ2-7; TRBD2 matches at 15 bases. V dropped 6 bases and J dropped 10; count of bases not matched to a gene: 16. CDR3 length: 17 residues. The CDR3 sequence is CASRGGLAGGIGEIQYF. The CDR3 DNA sequence: TGTGCCAGCAGGGGGGGACTAGCGGGGGGTATAGGAGAGATCCAGTACTTC.

This clonotype came up many times. V gene TRBV2 combines with J gene TRBJ2-1; 10 bases are a match to TRBD2. The CDR3 sequence is 16 residues long. V shed 4 bases and J 7 bases; nucleotides not matched to a gene: 10. Per the germline V gene, CDR1 is SNHLY and CDR2 is FYNNEI. CDR3 loop: CASSGKLAGSRNEQFF. In nucleotides, the CDR3 is TGTGCCAGCAGTGGAAAACTAGCGGGGTCTAGGAATGAGCAGTTCTTC.

This clonotype turned up a few times. This may arise from a read error, as a much more abundant clone is one base away. The chain couples TRBV7-2 to TRBJ2-5; TRBD2 matches at 9 bases. V trimming: 0 bases; J trimming: 11 bases; junction bases outside the gene matches: 19. The CDR3 spans 18 residues. In germline, CDR1 is SGHTA, CDR2 FQGNSA. CDR3 DNA sequence: TGTGCCAGCAGCTTAGCTGCCCGCGGGGGGGCCGGAAACAATGAGCAGTACTTC. It yields the protein CASSLAARGGAGNNEQYF.